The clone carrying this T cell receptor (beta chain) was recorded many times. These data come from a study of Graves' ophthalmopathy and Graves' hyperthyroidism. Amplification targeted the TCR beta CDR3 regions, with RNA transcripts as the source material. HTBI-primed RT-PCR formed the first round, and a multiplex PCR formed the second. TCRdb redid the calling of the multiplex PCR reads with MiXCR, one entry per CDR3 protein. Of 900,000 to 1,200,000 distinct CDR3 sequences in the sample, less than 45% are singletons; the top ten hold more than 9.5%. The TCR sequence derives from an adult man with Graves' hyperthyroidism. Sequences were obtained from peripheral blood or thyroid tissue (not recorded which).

The CDR3 DNA is TGCAGCACGGCCGGGACAGGGATCGGCTACACCTTC. It specifies CSTAGTGIGYTF. J is TRBJ1-2 and V is TRBV29-1, with TRBD1 identical over 9 bases. Germline CDR1 reads SQVTM; CDR2 reads ANQGSEA. The CDR3 runs 12 residues. The junction had 9 bases not matched to a gene; V was cut back by 8 bases and J by 8 bases.